These 31 T cell receptor beta chains were sequenced from one sample in a study of regulatory dendritic cells for organ transplantation. Sorted T cells were CFSE-labeled and cultured five to six days with allogeneic regulatory or mature dendritic cells at 1:10. Antigen specificity for these receptors is unknown. Measured with immunoSEQ multiplex PCR; TCRdb has only the in-frame clones, and not every one. Of about 21,000 clones listed, about 85% were seen once; the top ten hold over 0.25%. Sample: naive CD4+ T cells from blood cultured with dendritic cells. Subset noted: CD45RA+ naive T cells. Source of these receptors: a human donor in good health.

The chain couples TRBV10-3 to TRBJ1-5, with TRBD1 identical over 7 bases. CDR1 is ENHRY, CDR2 SYGVKD, per germline. J was trimmed by 2 bases and V by 6 bases; bases with no gene match: 10. The length of the CDR3 is 16 residues. The CDR3 nucleotides read TGTGCCATCAGACCCTCAGGGGGGGATGGCAATCAGCCCCAGCATTTT. Translation gives CAIRPSGGDGNQPQHF.

V usage is TRBV5-4 and J usage is TRBJ2-3; 7 bases map to TRBD2. The V gene's germline CDR1 is SGHNT and CDR2 YYREEE (reference sequence). After removal of 0 bases from V and 2 bases from J, the junction contained 6 bases not matched to a gene. The CDR3 runs to 16 residues. As DNA, the CDR3 is TGTGCCAGCAGCTTGGGTCCCGGGACTATCACAGATACGCAGTATTTT. It encodes CASSLGPGTITDTQYF. The whole variable domain, filled in from reference TRBV5-4 and TRBJ2-3, reads ETGVTQSPTHLIKTRGQQVTLRCSSQSGHNTVSWYQQALGQGPQFIFQYYREEENGRGNFPPRFSGLQFPNYSSELNVNALELDDSALYLCASSLGPGTITDTQYFGPGTRLTVL.

The chain recombines TRBV30 with TRBJ1-2, with D perhaps matching TRBD1 (5 bases). Germline V gene lookup returns CDR1 GTSNPN and CDR2 SVGIG (reference sequence). Deletions cut 0 bases from V and 4 bases from J, with 15 bases between. CDR3 length: 15 amino acids. The CDR3 reads CAWSVSWDGPYGYTF. DNA for the CDR3: TGTGCCTGGAGTGTATCTTGGGACGGCCCCTATGGCTACACCTTC.

The genes are TRBV29-1 and TRBJ2-4; D remains ambiguous. The CDR3 is made up of 16 amino acids. CDR1 is SQVTM, CDR2 ANQGSEA, per germline. V was shortened by 5 bases and J by 0 bases, with 17 bases between the two germline ends. The chain's CDR3 is CSVRNSTPSAKNIQYF. CDR3 DNA sequence: TGCAGCGTTCGGAACAGTACGCCGTCAGCCAAAAACATTCAGTACTTC.

The chain has TRBV7-9 and TRBJ1-1; maybe TRBD1 (6 bases). Per germline, CDR1 SEHNR and CDR2 FQNEAQ (reference sequence). Trimming shortened V by 5 bases and J by 6 bases, and 19 bases separated the two germline ends. The CDR3 totals 15 residues. The DNA for the CDR3 is TGTGCCAGCAGCGGATACAGGGTTAGATCTTCTGAAGCTTTCTTT. Translation: CASSGYRVRSSEAFF.

This chain links TRBV5-4 with TRBJ2-2; D gene uncertain. In germline, CDR1 is SGHNT, CDR2 YYREEE (reference sequence). CDR3 length: 16 amino acids. The ends were cut back, 7 bases at V and 0 bases at J, with 16 bases in the middle. As DNA, the CDR3 is TGTGCCAGCTCCAAACCCTACGCGGCGAACACCGGGGAGCTGTTTTTT. Its translation is CASSKPYAANTGELFF.

This clone was recorded a few times. V is TRBV19 and J is TRBJ1-5; 9 bases are shared with TRBD1. Unmatched junction bases numbered 9, after V lost 6 bases and J lost 6 bases. The CDR3 sequence is 15 residues long. CDR1 is LNHDA, CDR2 SQIVND, per germline (reference sequence). Here the CDR3 reads CASRGGQGIGQPQHF. Here the CDR3 DNA reads TGTGCCAGTAGAGGGGGACAGGGAATTGGTCAGCCCCAGCATTTT.

This clone was seen a few times. The V call is TRBV7-2, the J call TRBJ1-5; D is unresolved. Germline values: CDR1 SGHTA, CDR2 FQGNSA. The CDR3 has 12 residues. Trimming shortened V by 2 bases and J by 6 bases, and 5 bases separated the two germline ends. In DNA, the CDR3 is TGTGCCAGCAGCTTATGGGGTCAGCCCCAGCATTTT. As protein: CASSLWGQPQHF.

In nucleotides, the CDR3 is TGTGCCAGCAGCCCAAGGGACAGCCTATATTTTCTGATTTATGGCTACACCTTC. Protein: CASSPRDSLYFLIYGYTF. The chain employs TRBV5-4 and TRBJ1-2, with 7 bases identical to TRBD1. V dropped 4 bases and J dropped 5; count of bases not matched to a gene: 20. The CDR3 length is 18 residues. CDR1 is SGHNT, CDR2 YYREEE, per germline (reference sequence).

The V and J genes are TRBV30 and TRBJ2-1; weak D call: TRBD1 (5 bases). CDR3 length: 15 residues. Germline V gene lookup returns CDR1 GTSNPN and CDR2 SVGIG (reference sequence). V was cut by 3 bases and J by 7 bases, with 19 bases left in between. The CDR3 reads CAWRRTTRKGNEQFF. CDR3 sequence (DNA): TGTGCCTGGAGAAGAACTACTCGAAAGGGGAATGAGCAGTTCTTC.

The V and J genes are TRBV11-1 and TRBJ2-7, with D perhaps TRBD1 or TRBD2 (5 bases each). The CDR3 is 14 amino acids. The germline V gene has CDR1 SGHAT and CDR2 FQDESV (reference sequence). Trimming left V 5 bases short and J 2 bases short, with 13 bases between. The CDR3 DNA is TGTGCCAGCAGCCACCGGTGGGACCCCTACGAGCAGTACTTC. Amino acid sequence: CASSHRWDPYEQYF.

This chain connects TRBV6-1 to TRBJ2-5; possibly TRBD1 for D (6 bases). Germline V gene lookup returns CDR1 MNHNS and CDR2 SASEGT. This CDR3 comprises 13 residues. V lost 8 bases, J lost 1 base, and 11 bases lay in between. The CDR3: CASGGQPQETQYF. The CDR3 DNA follows: TGTGCCAGCGGGGGACAACCCCAAGAGACCCAGTACTTC.

The chain uses TRBV5-4 and TRBJ2-2; D perhaps matches TRBD2 (7 bases). This CDR3 has 17 amino acids. Germline loops: CDR1 SGHNT, CDR2 YYREEE (reference sequence). V dropped 5 bases and J dropped 2 bases, with 19 bases sitting between them. The CDR3 here is CASRPGGPGRNTGELFF. CDR3 sequence (DNA): TGTGCCAGCAGGCCCGGGGGGCCGGGTCGAAACACCGGGGAGCTGTTTTTT.

V gene TRBV18 combines with J gene TRBJ2-7; TRBD1 agrees at 7 bases. Germline V lookup: CDR1 KGHSH, CDR2 LQKENI. This CDR3 contains 15 residues. Germline trimming cut 6 bases from V and 5 bases from J; bases unmatched to any gene: 13. The CDR3 DNA reads as TGTGCCAGCTCTCTCGGACAGGTCAGTCTGCACGAGCAGTACTTC. The encoded protein is CASSLGQVSLHEQYF.

This chain joins TRBV13 and TRBJ1-2, with D tentatively TRBD1 (6 bases). V gave up 5 bases and J gave up 0 bases, with 10 bases separating them. Germline V gene sequence: CDR1 PRHDT, CDR2 FYEKMQ (reference sequence). CDR3 length equals 14 residues. The CDR3 DNA follows: TGTGCCAGCAGCCGTCGGACAGCTAACTATGGCTACACCTTC. Amino acid sequence: CASSRRTANYGYTF.

The chain uses TRBV30 and TRBJ2-7; a weak D match, TRBD2 (7 bases). The CDR3 length is 15 residues. Looked up from germline, CDR1 is GTSNPN and CDR2 is SVGIG (reference sequence). Trimming shortened V by 0 bases and J by 2 bases, and 14 bases separated the two germline ends. CDR3 in DNA: TGTGCCTGGAGTGTGGAGGGAGGGGGGCCCTACGAGCAGTACTTC. Residues: CAWSVEGGGPYEQYF.

This clone was detected only once. This sequence joins TRBV19 and TRBJ2-1; tentatively, D is TRBD1 (8 bases). The germline V and J ends were trimmed by 7 bases and 7 bases, with 20 bases remaining between them. Germline CDR1 reads LNHDA; CDR2 reads SQIVND (reference sequence). This CDR3 spans 15 amino acids. CDR3 bases: TGTGCCAGTATAGGGAGGGGCAGGGGGCCGAATGAGCAGTTCTTC. Its translation: CASIGRGRGPNEQFF.

This clone was seen a handful of times. V usage is TRBV10-1 and J usage is TRBJ2-7; 8 bases map to TRBD2. The CDR3 is made up of 15 amino acids. The germline CDR1 and CDR2 sequences are WNHNN and SYGVQD (reference sequence). The V and J ends lost 4 bases and 2 bases, in that order; junction bases with no gene match: 7. CDR3 nucleotides: TGCGCCAGCAGTGGGCCAGCGGGAGCCACCTACGAGCAGTACTTC. This sequence encodes CASSGPAGATYEQYF.

The chain carries TRBV27 and TRBJ2-3, with D perhaps TRBD2 (6 bases). Between the trimmed V and J ends, which lost 10 bases and 6 bases, there was a span of 23 bases. CDR3 length equals 15 residues. Germline V gene sequence: CDR1 MNHEY, CDR2 SMNVEV (reference sequence). CDR3 protein: CANHTGDIPSDTQYF. The CDR3 DNA reads TGTGCCAACCACACGGGGGATATTCCTAGCGATACGCAGTATTTT.

This rearrangement joins TRBV6-6 to TRBJ2-7, with D unresolved. V was cut by 0 bases and J by 7 bases, with 13 bases left in between. Germline V lookup: CDR1 MNHNY, CDR2 SVGAGI (reference sequence). CDR3 length: 14 amino acids. CDR3 nucleotide sequence: TGTGCCAGCAGTTACTCGCGTTGGACGTGGGAGCAGTACTTC. Protein sequence: CASSYSRWTWEQYF.

The J gene is TRBJ1-2, the V gene TRBV4-3; no firm D call. V was shortened by 1 base and J by 5 bases, with 8 bases between the two germline ends. CDR3 length: 13 amino acids. The germline V gene has CDR1 LGHNA and CDR2 YSLEER. As DNA, the CDR3 is TGCGCCAGCAGCCAAGTGAGTGGGTATGGCTACACCTTC. Protein product: CASSQVSGYGYTF.

The chain uses TRBV7-2 and TRBJ2-1; the match to TRBD2 covers 11 bases. The junction had 8 bases not matched to a gene; V was cut back by 2 bases and J by 8 bases. Germline CDR1 is SGHTA and CDR2 is FQGNSA. The CDR3 spans 16 residues. The CDR3 sequence: CASSLWVSGGAHEQFF. CDR3 nucleotides: TGTGCCAGCAGCTTATGGGTTAGCGGGGGGGCCCATGAGCAGTTCTTC.

The chain couples TRBV30 to TRBJ1-6, with D possibly being TRBD1 (6 bases). CDR3 length: 14 residues. Trimming removed 8 bases at V and 7 bases at J, with 18 bases between. Germline V CDR1 and CDR2: GTSNPN, SVGIG (reference sequence). CDR3 residues: CATDGGRSNSPLHF. The CDR3 coding sequence is TGTGCCACGGACGGGGGCAGGTCCAATTCACCCCTCCACTTT.

J is TRBJ2-5 and V is TRBV5-1; D might be TRBD1 (6 bases). The CDR3 is made up of 14 amino acids. V was clipped by 7 bases and J by 0 bases, with 13 bases between them. Per germline, CDR1 SGHRS and CDR2 YFSETQ. The CDR3 nucleotides are TGCGCCAGCCACGACGGACAGCACCAAGAGACCCAGTACTTC. This encodes CASHDGQHQETQYF.

This chain joins TRBV5-1 and TRBJ1-5; no clear D. Germline V lookup: CDR1 SGHRS, CDR2 YFSETQ. Trimming left V 4 bases short and J 4 bases short, with 9 bases between. This CDR3 region has 13 residues. CDR3 amino acids: CASSQDVNQPQHF. Here the CDR3 DNA reads TGCGCCAGCAGCCAGGACGTTAATCAGCCCCAGCATTTT.

The V call is TRBV4-3, the J call TRBJ1-6; perhaps TRBD1 as D (5 bases). Germline values: CDR1 LGHNA, CDR2 YSLEER. The CDR3 spans 17 residues. Trimming shortened V by 2 bases and J by 5 bases, and 16 bases separated the two germline ends. The chain's CDR3 is CASSQIWGGGDNSPLHF. The CDR3 DNA reads as TGCGCCAGCAGCCAAATTTGGGGGGGAGGCGATAATTCACCCCTCCACTTT.

The genes are TRBV7-2 and TRBJ1-5; the D gene is possibly TRBD1 (6 bases). The CDR3 runs to 15 residues. The germline gives CDR1 SGHTA, CDR2 FQGNSA. Trimming took off 1 base at V and 3 bases at J, with 10 bases between the two ends. The CDR3 protein is CASSLGGQFNQPQHF. The CDR3 DNA reads as TGTGCCAGCAGCTTAGGAGGACAGTTCAATCAGCCCCAGCATTTT.

V usage is TRBV7-9 and J usage is TRBJ1-2; 9 positions match TRBD1. This CDR3 contains 13 residues. CDR1 and CDR2 from the germline V gene are SEHNR and FQNEAQ (reference sequence). Losses at the gene ends were 5 bases for V and 6 bases for J; bases not matched to a gene: 4. CDR3 protein: CASSPRQGDGYTF. Here the CDR3 DNA reads TGTGCCAGCAGCCCCCGACAGGGGGATGGCTACACCTTC.

This chain connects TRBV4-3 to TRBJ2-1; D not certain. Germline loops: CDR1 LGHNA, CDR2 YSLEER. Trimming left V 2 bases short and J 6 bases short, with 11 bases between. There are 14 residues in the CDR3. CDR3: CASSQILGPNEQFF. As DNA, the CDR3 is TGCGCCAGCAGCCAAATTCTGGGCCCCAATGAGCAGTTCTTC.

Only a few counts were recorded for this clone. The chain combines TRBV28 with TRBJ2-7, with 7 bases that match TRBD2. Per germline, CDR1 MDHEN and CDR2 SYDVKM. The ends lost 6 bases at V and 4 bases at J; junction bases unmatched: 9. This CDR3 comprises 14 residues. The CDR3 DNA follows: TGTGCCAGCAGGCGGGCGGGAGTTAGGTACGAGCAGTACTTC. Its translation is CASRRAGVRYEQYF.

The CDR3 region has the DNA TGTGCCAGCAGTTTGGGGGGGAAGGGGGAAAAACTGTTTTTT. This translates into CASSLGGKGEKLFF. The chain employs TRBV28 and TRBJ1-4; possible D gene TRBD1, 5 bases. Germline CDR1 MDHEN, CDR2 SYDVKM. Trimming took off 3 bases at V and 8 bases at J, with 13 bases between the two ends. This CDR3 spans 14 amino acids.